This T cell receptor (beta chain) was recovered during a study of blood T cell repertoires in COVID-19 (dated by TCRdb to the early 2020s). Turning to the overall study: Samples covering the acute and convalescent phases of COVID-19 were provided by collaborators in the United States, Italy and Spain. The samples were drawn from the first 160 participants of the ongoing ImmuneRACE study and from roughly 1,300 subjects provided by 6 global collaborators. The material from the prospective study consisted of cDNA or gDNA derived from T cells, B-cell-depleted T cells, or PBMCs. HLA class I and class II types, where available, came from metadata supplied by the sample provider rather than from assay-based typing. A de-identified subject ID, COVID-19 status, age in years and sex were almost always included in the sample metadata. The repertoires were released in a freely available public database intended as a resource for research on the immune response to SARS-CoV-2. Subjects who had been exposed to COVID-19, were actively infected with it, or had recovered from it provided the deeply sampled blood TCRbeta repertoires that made up the dataset.

TCRbeta CDR3 regions were amplified from genomic DNA using the immunoSEQ Assay, a bias-controlled multiplex PCR. The study's processing was this. The number of nucleated cells in each sample was estimated by amplification of reference gene primers within the assay. Sequence reads were collapsed and filtered to measure the absolute abundance of every unique TCRbeta CDR3 rearrangement. For each sample, productive Simpson clonality was calculated by taking the square root of Simpson's diversity index across productive rearrangements. Here the immuneACCESS table is served through TCRdb, limited to in-frame sequences with V and J called. Missing clones are a known gap in these copies; in checked studies unresolved V genes cover under half, and the rest lacks a known reason. That table supplies the V and J calls and clone size; D and trimming were determined from the DNA. Here the sample has 25,000 to 35,000 clones; 84% occur a single time. Approximately 42% of the sample rests with the top ten.

Each collaborating institution followed its own protocols to collect whole blood in K2EDTA tubes. For TCRbeta analysis, collaborators shipped samples in one of three forms: frozen whole blood, isolated PBMCs, or DNA extracted from either of those sample types. From the cysteine through the phenylalanine, the CDR3 covers 15 amino acids. Solely the CDR3 DNA is kept, with 45 bases framed from the first base. V trim: 8 bases; J trim: 2 bases; unmatched bases: 10. Sequences MNHEY (CDR1) and SVGAGI (CDR2) are obtained from the germline V gene. On this clone itself: What this receptor recognizes is not known. No base-level quality is on record; no much larger clone is a single base apart.

Beyond this particular receptor, the publication reports: The quantity of clinical and demographic metadata differed by source and by participant and was supplied without curation.

The specimen was peripheral blood. In this chain, TRBV6-5 is recombined with TRBJ2-3; a stretch of 7 junction bases matches TRBD2. The clonotype was recovered from a woman at least 80 years old with acute or convalescent COVID-19. The base sequence is TGTGCCAGCCGCCCAAGCGGGACCATCACAGATACGCAGTATTTT. Its protein reads: CASRPSGTITDTQYF.